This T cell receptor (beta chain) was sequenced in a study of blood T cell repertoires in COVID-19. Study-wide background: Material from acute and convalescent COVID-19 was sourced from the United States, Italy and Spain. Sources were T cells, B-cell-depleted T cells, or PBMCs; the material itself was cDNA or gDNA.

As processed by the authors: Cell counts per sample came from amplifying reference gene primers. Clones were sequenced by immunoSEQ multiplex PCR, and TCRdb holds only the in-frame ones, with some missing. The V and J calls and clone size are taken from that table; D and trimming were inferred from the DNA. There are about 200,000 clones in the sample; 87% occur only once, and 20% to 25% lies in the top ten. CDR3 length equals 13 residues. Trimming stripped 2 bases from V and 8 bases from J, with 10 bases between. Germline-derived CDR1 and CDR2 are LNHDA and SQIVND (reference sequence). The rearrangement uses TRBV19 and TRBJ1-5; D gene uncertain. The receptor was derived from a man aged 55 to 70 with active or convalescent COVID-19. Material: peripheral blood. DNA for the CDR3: TGTGCCAGTAGTATACCAGGCCGAAAGCCCCAGCATTTT. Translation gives CASSIPGRKPQHF.